The 30 T cell receptor beta chains given below trace back to one sample, sequenced in a study of T cell responses to AZD1222 COVID-19 vaccine. Produced via immunoSEQ multiplex PCR; TCRdb's table is partial and in-frame only. There are tens of thousands of clones in the sample; about 91% occur only once, and about a tenth lies in the top ten. The starting material was peripheral blood, obtained 28 days after the second dose of the MenACWY control vaccine. Every receptor here comes from an adult who received the MenACWY meningococcal vaccine as a control.

The chain carries TRBV12-3 or TRBV12-4 and TRBJ1-5; D might be TRBD1 (5 bases). V was trimmed by 7 bases and J by 3 bases, leaving 7 bases between them. The CDR3 is made up of 12 amino acids. CDR3 residues: CASTRDNQPQHF. DNA of the CDR3: TGTGCCAGCACCAGGGACAATCAGCCCCAGCATTTT.

The chain has TRBV6-5 and TRBJ1-4; D is undetermined. The CDR3 extends over 15 amino acids. CDR1 MNHEY and CDR2 SVGAGI come from the germline V gene. Trimming removed 8 bases from V and 6 bases from J, with 19 bases in between. The CDR3 region is CASETFNGGDEKLFF. DNA for the CDR3: TGTGCCAGCGAGACGTTCAACGGCGGGGATGAAAAACTGTTTTTT.

The rearrangement links TRBV19 to TRBJ1-3; weak D call: TRBD1 (5 bases). Germline V lookup: CDR1 LNHDA, CDR2 SQIVND (reference sequence). The CDR3 is 15 amino acids. Trimming shortened V by 3 bases and J by 2 bases, and 11 bases separated the two germline ends. CDR3 DNA: TGTGCCAGTAGTATTTCGACAGTTACTGGAAACACCATATATTTT. Its translation: CASSISTVTGNTIYF.

The CDR3 DNA is TGCGCCAGCAGCTTGGAACAGGGGAGTGATTACGAGCAGTACTTC. This sequence encodes CASSLEQGSDYEQYF. The chain combines TRBV5-1 with TRBJ2-7, with TRBD1 matching over 7 bases. V gave up 0 bases and J gave up 4 bases; unmatched junction bases: 7. Germline CDR1 and CDR2: SGHRS and YFSETQ. The CDR3 extends over 15 amino acids.

The V gene is TRBV5-6, the J gene TRBJ2-7, with D tentatively TRBD1 (6 bases). Germline-derived CDR1 and CDR2 are SGHDT and YYEEEE. CDR3 length: 14 amino acids. The V and J ends lost 4 bases and 9 bases respectively, with 20 bases between them. This CDR3 reads CASSTLLDSSSQYF. CDR3 nucleotide sequence: TGTGCCAGCAGCACTTTATTGGACAGCTCTTCGCAGTACTTC.

The rearrangement joins TRBV28 to TRBJ1-4; D uncertain. The CDR3 totals 14 residues. CDR1 and CDR2 from the germline V gene are MDHEN and SYDVKM. Trimming shortened V by 5 bases and J by 4 bases, and 11 bases separated the two germline ends. Written as DNA, the CDR3 is TGTGCCAGCAGTACACCGGGTTATAATGAAAAACTGTTTTTT. Translation gives CASSTPGYNEKLFF. Full variable domain (rest looked up from reference TRBV28 and TRBJ1-4): DVKVTQSSRYLVKRTGEKVFLECVQDMDHENMFWYRQDPGLGLRLIYFSYDVKMKEKGDIPEGYSVSREKKERFSLILESASTNQTSMYLCASSTPGYNEKLFFGSGTQLSVL.

The rearrangement uses TRBV7-8 and TRBJ2-5, with TRBD2 as a possible D gene (6 bases). Looked up from germline, CDR1 is SGHVS and CDR2 is FQNEAQ. Trimming removed 8 bases at V and 4 bases at J, with 14 bases between. This CDR3 spans 13 amino acids. Here the CDR3 DNA reads TGTGCCAGCGGGCTCGGGGGTGGAGAGACCCAGTACTTC. Its protein product is CASGLGGGETQYF.

The gene calls are TRBV27 and TRBJ1-1; perhaps TRBD1 as D (6 bases). This CDR3 spans 16 amino acids. Trimming cost V 0 bases and J 6 bases, with 17 bases left between them. Germline assignment: CDR1 MNHEY and CDR2 SMNVEV (reference sequence). In DNA form, the CDR3 reads TGTGCCAGCAGTTTATCGGGGGGGCTAAAGGAAGCTGAAGCTTTCTTT. It specifies CASSLSGGLKEAEAFF.

The J gene is TRBJ1-5, the V gene TRBV12-3 or TRBV12-4, with D unclear. V lost 3 bases and J lost 12, with 15 bases in between. This CDR3 is 13 amino acids long. In DNA form, the CDR3 reads TGTGCCAGCAGTTTCTCGGTGGCAGATCACCAGCATTTT. This encodes CASSFSVADHQHF.

The chain couples TRBV6-5 to TRBJ1-2; TRBD1 aligns across 7 bases. J was trimmed by 4 bases and V by 6 bases; bases with no gene match: 11. Germline CDR1 is MNHEY and CDR2 is SVGAGI. This CDR3 is built from 15 residues. CDR3 in DNA: TGTGCCAGCAGGAATCACCAGGGGGAGATCTATGGCTACACCTTC. This translates into CASRNHQGEIYGYTF.

This sequence joins TRBV27 and TRBJ1-4; 7 bases agree with TRBD1. V shed 6 bases and J 8 bases; nucleotides not matched to a gene: 12. Germline V CDR1 and CDR2: MNHEY, SMNVEV (reference sequence). CDR3 size: 15 residues. Here the CDR3 DNA reads TGTGCCAGCAGGAGACAGGGAGTAGGGTCGGAAAAACTGTTTTTT. It specifies CASRRQGVGSEKLFF.

The chain combines TRBV19 with TRBJ1-4; 9 bases align to TRBD1. Germline lookup yields CDR1 LNHDA and CDR2 SQIVND (reference sequence). Trimming removed 9 bases from V and 8 bases from J; junction bases left unmatched: 13. This CDR3 is 15 amino acids long. The CDR3 loop reads CASQSGQGRAEKLFF. The CDR3, as DNA: TGTGCCAGCCAATCCGGACAGGGGAGAGCAGAAAAACTGTTTTTT. The variable domain in full, with the rest retrieved from reference TRBV19 and TRBJ1-4, is DGGITQSPKYLFRKEGQNVTLSCEQNLNHDAMYWYRQDPGQGLRLIYYSQIVNDFQKGDIAEGYSVSREKKESFPLTVTSAQKNPTAFYLCASQSGQGRAEKLFFGSGTQLSVL.

The rearrangement joins TRBV18 to TRBJ1-5, with TRBD1 matching 7 bases. The ends lost 3 bases at V and 1 base at J; junction bases unmatched: 6. The CDR3 contains 16 residues. Germline CDR1 reads KGHSH; CDR2 reads LQKENI. Here the CDR3 reads CASSPGQFFSNQPQHF. CDR3 DNA sequence: TGTGCCAGCTCACCGGGACAGTTTTTCAGCAATCAGCCCCAGCATTTT.

The rearrangement joins TRBV6-5 to TRBJ1-2; no clear D gene. This CDR3 is built from 15 residues. CDR1 MNHEY and CDR2 SVGAGI come from the germline V gene. V was pared by 2 bases and J by 2 bases, with 12 bases between. As DNA, the CDR3 is TGTGCCAGCAGTTACAATCGTGAGGCAAACTATGGCTACACCTTC. This codes for CASSYNREANYGYTF.

The rearrangement uses TRBV29-1 and TRBJ2-1; no clear D gene. V dropped 2 bases and J dropped 2 bases, with 16 bases sitting between them. Germline V gene data show CDR1 as SQVTM and CDR2 as ANQGSEA. This CDR3 spans 16 amino acids. The CDR3 sequence: CSVESPKDIPYNEQFF. As DNA, the CDR3 is TGCAGCGTTGAATCTCCTAAAGATATCCCCTACAATGAGCAGTTCTTC.

The chain has TRBV5-5 and TRBJ1-2; 7 bases map to TRBD1. V gave up 4 bases and J gave up 2 bases; unmatched junction bases: 2. CDR3 length: 13 amino acids. CDR1 is SGHKS and CDR2 is YYEKEE in the germline V gene (reference sequence). Here the CDR3 reads CASSSRGNYGYTF. The CDR3 nucleotides are TGTGCCAGCAGCAGCAGGGGGAACTATGGCTACACCTTC.

This clone turned up a few times. The J gene is TRBJ1-3, the V gene TRBV3-1 (or the pseudogene TRBV3-2), with D tentatively TRBD1 (5 bases). Trimming took 3 bases from V and 0 from J, leaving 12 bases between them. This CDR3 region has 16 residues. CDR1 is LGHDT and CDR2 is YNNKEL in the germline V gene (reference sequence). The DNA for the CDR3 is TGTGCCAGCAGCCAGGATTCCGACAGCTCTGGAAACACCATATATTTT. It codes for CASSQDSDSSGNTIYF.

The V call is TRBV19, the J call TRBJ1-2, with 10 bases identical to TRBD1. Per germline, CDR1 LNHDA and CDR2 SQIVND (reference sequence). There are 15 residues in the CDR3. The junction had 8 bases not matched to a gene; V was cut back by 7 bases and J by 3 bases. The CDR3 sequence: CASIPDRGQDYGYTF. CDR3 nucleotide sequence: TGTGCCAGTATTCCCGACAGGGGGCAAGACTATGGCTACACCTTC.

This rearrangement joins TRBV5-1 to TRBJ1-3; 8 positions agree with TRBD1. This CDR3 has 16 amino acids. CDR1 SGHRS and CDR2 YFSETQ come from the germline V gene. Trimming cost V 2 bases and J 0 bases; bases outside gene matches: 4. DNA for the CDR3: TGCGCCAGCAGCTTTAGTGGGACAGGCTCTGGAAACACCATATATTTT. This codes for CASSFSGTGSGNTIYF.

This chain links TRBV5-1 with TRBJ2-2; possibly TRBD1 or TRBD2 for D (5 bases each). V gave up 4 bases and J gave up 4 bases, with 17 bases separating them. The CDR3 extends over 16 amino acids. CDR1 is SGHRS and CDR2 is YFSETQ in the germline V gene. CDR3 region: CASSVLGGLSTGELFF. In DNA form, the CDR3 reads TGCGCCAGCAGCGTCCTTGGGGGTCTTAGCACCGGGGAGCTGTTTTTT.

The chain links TRBV5-4 to TRBJ2-3; 13 positions match TRBD2. J was trimmed by 11 bases and V by 5 bases; bases with no gene match: 8. Germline CDR1 is SGHNT and CDR2 is YYREEE (reference sequence). This CDR3 comprises 14 residues. The CDR3 here is CASSSGLAGDEQYF. Written as DNA, the CDR3 is TGTGCCAGCAGTTCCGGACTAGCGGGGGACGAGCAGTATTTT.

This clone has just one count. This chain joins TRBV27 and TRBJ2-1, with 10 bases aligning to TRBD2. CDR3 length: 17 residues. V lost 2 bases to trimming and J lost 10 bases; unmatched junction nucleotides: 14. CDR1 is MNHEY, CDR2 SMNVEV, per germline (reference sequence). The DNA of the CDR3 is TGTGCCAGCAGTTTAAGGGTAGTTCCGGGACTAGCGACGGAGCAGTTCTTC. It yields the protein CASSLRVVPGLATEQFF.

The rearrangement joins TRBV6-5 to TRBJ2-7, with 7 bases aligning to TRBD2. Per germline, CDR1 MNHEY and CDR2 SVGAGI. V shed 7 bases and J 8 bases; nucleotides not matched to a gene: 17. This CDR3 has 15 residues. The CDR3 loop reads CASKRGANVQNKQYF. The CDR3 bases are TGTGCCAGCAAGCGGGGAGCTAACGTGCAAAACAAGCAGTACTTC.

V gene TRBV7-9 combines with J gene TRBJ1-5; D possibly corresponds to TRBD1 (6 bases). The V gene lost 5 bases and the J gene lost 3 bases, with 23 bases spanning the gap. Per germline, CDR1 SEHNR and CDR2 FQNEAQ (reference sequence). CDR3 size: 18 residues. Here the CDR3 DNA reads TGTGCCAGCAGCCCCGAGCCGACAAGGGGGGTGAACAATCAGCCCCAGCATTTT. As protein: CASSPEPTRGVNNQPQHF.

V gene TRBV2 combines with J gene TRBJ2-2; D is unresolved. Between the trimmed V and J ends, which lost 0 bases and 7 bases, there was a span of 12 bases. CDR3 length: 15 residues. From germline, CDR1 is SNHLY and CDR2 FYNNEI. In DNA form, the CDR3 reads TGTGCCAGCAGTGAAGCGCACTTAGGTGGCGGGGAGCTGTTTTTT. Its translation is CASSEAHLGGGELFF.

The CDR3 region has the DNA TGTGCCAGCAGTAAAACCGGGACAAGCTACAATGAGCAGTTCTTC. Protein sequence: CASSKTGTSYNEQFF. This sequence joins TRBV6-4 and TRBJ2-1; perhaps TRBD1 as D (6 bases). The CDR3 totals 15 residues. Trimming left V 5 bases short and J 3 bases short, with 14 bases between. Looked up from germline, CDR1 is MRHNA and CDR2 is SNTAGT.

The chain combines TRBV5-1 with TRBJ1-3; 7 nucleotides line up with TRBD1. This CDR3 is 15 amino acids long. V trimming: 0 bases; J trimming: 4 bases; junction bases outside the gene matches: 4. The germline V gene encodes CDR1 SGHRS and CDR2 YFSETQ. CDR3 nucleotides: TGCGCCAGCAGCTTGGAGGGGGCTCAGGGAAACACCATATATTTT. This sequence encodes CASSLEGAQGNTIYF.

This clone was observed a few times. This chain connects TRBV7-8 to TRBJ1-2; D is possibly TRBD1 (5 bases). Germline lookup yields CDR1 SGHVS and CDR2 FQNEAQ. V dropped 4 bases and J dropped 7 bases, with 10 bases sitting between them. This CDR3 has 12 amino acids. CDR3 protein: CASSSRTSGYTF. CDR3 sequence (DNA): TGTGCCAGCAGCTCCAGGACATCTGGCTACACCTTC.

This CDR3 reads CASSLLLMGSGANVLTF. The CDR3 region has the DNA TGCGCCAGCAGCTTGTTGCTAATGGGATCTGGGGCCAACGTCCTGACTTTC. The V gene is TRBV5-1, the J gene TRBJ2-6; D is undetermined. The V end was cut by 1 base, the J end by 1 base, with 12 bases between. The CDR3 has 17 residues. Germline assignment: CDR1 SGHRS and CDR2 YFSETQ.

The rearrangement links TRBV11-3 to TRBJ1-4, with D possibly matching TRBD1 (5 bases). V was shortened by 3 bases and J by 4 bases, with 9 bases between the two germline ends. Germline V gene sequence: CDR1 SGHNT, CDR2 YENEEA. The CDR3 sequence is 14 residues long. Written as DNA, the CDR3 is TGTGCCAGCAGCTTGGGCAGGGTTAATGAAAAACTGTTTTTT. Protein sequence: CASSLGRVNEKLFF.